What follows describes a single TCR beta chain. This specimen comes from a study of blood T cell repertoires in COVID-19. Study in general: Material from acute and convalescent COVID-19 was sourced from the United States, Italy and Spain. T cells, B-cell-depleted T cells, or PBMCs provided the cDNA or gDNA that served as material.

Methods used by the authors: For nucleated cells, counts were estimated from reference gene primer amplification. Profiled with immunoSEQ multiplex PCR; TCRdb holds only in-frame clones, not every one. The V and J calls and clone size come from that table; D and trimming were worked out from the DNA. In the table there are 120,000 or so clones, 85% to 90% of which are singletons. Trimming stripped 3 bases from V and 0 bases from J, with 10 bases between. CDR1 SGHRS and CDR2 YFSETQ come from the germline V gene. The CDR3 is made up of 15 amino acids. The clonotype comes from a man in his fifties with acute or convalescent COVID-19. Sequenced material: peripheral blood. This chain links TRBV5-1 with TRBJ1-3; perhaps TRBD1 as D (6 bases). CDR3 DNA: TGCGCCAGCAGCTCAACAGGGAGCTCTGGAAACACCATATATTTT. Its translation is CASSSTGSSGNTIYF.